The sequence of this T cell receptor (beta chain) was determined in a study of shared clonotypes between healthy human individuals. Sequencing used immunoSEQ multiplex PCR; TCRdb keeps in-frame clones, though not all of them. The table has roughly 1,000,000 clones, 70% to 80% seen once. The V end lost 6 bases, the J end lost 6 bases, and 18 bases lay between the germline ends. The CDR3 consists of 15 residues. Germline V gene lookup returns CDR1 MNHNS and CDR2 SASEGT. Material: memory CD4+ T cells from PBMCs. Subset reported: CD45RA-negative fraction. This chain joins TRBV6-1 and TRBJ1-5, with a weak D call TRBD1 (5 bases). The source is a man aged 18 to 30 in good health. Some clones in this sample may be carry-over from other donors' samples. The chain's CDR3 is CASSARGEAGQPQHF. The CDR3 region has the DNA TGTGCCAGCAGCGCACGGGGGGAGGCAGGTCAGCCCCAGCATTTT.